The 19 T cell receptor beta chains in this list originate from one sample, sequenced in a study of regulatory T cells in long-lasting Graves disease. Sequencing libraries for TCR beta were prepared with iRepertoire HTBI primers and Arm-PCR of CDR3 regions. TCRdb reprocessed the multiplex PCR reads with MiXCR, giving one entry per CDR3 protein. The sample holds some 430,000 distinct CDR3 sequences, 20% to 25% seen once. Time point defined: persistent/refractory GD, antithyroid drugs over 5 years with positive TRAb. Isolated PBMC RNA provided the starting material for the TCR library. This specimen was peripheral blood mononuclear cells (PBMCs), taken when the disease was refractory, from a patient treated with antithyroid drugs. The receptors here all came from a female donor with Graves disease.

Concerning this clonotype itself: This may come from a read error, since a much larger clone is one base off. The chain recombines TRBV6-2 or TRBV6-3 with TRBJ1-4; D gene unclear. CDR1 and CDR2 from the germline V gene are MNHEY and SVGEGT. This CDR3 comprises 13 residues. V was shortened by 8 bases and J by 3 bases, with 10 bases between the two germline ends. CDR3: CASGDGANEKLFF. The CDR3 nucleotides are TGTGCCAGCGGTGACGGCGCTAATGAAAAACTGTTTTTT.

Ten or more counts support this clonotype. V and J are TRBV7-2 and TRBJ2-7; TRBD1 aligns across 8 bases. The V gene end was trimmed by 3 bases and the J gene end by 5 bases; junction bases not matched to a gene: 3. The CDR3 loop spans 13 amino acids. Per germline, CDR1 SGHTA and CDR2 FQGNSA. The CDR3 spells CASSFRQGNEQYF. The CDR3 DNA sequence: TGTGCCAGCAGCTTCAGACAGGGGAACGAGCAGTACTTC. Using reference TRBV7-2 and TRBJ2-7 for the parts outside the CDR3, the full variable domain is GAGVSQSPSNKVTEKGKDVELRCDPISGHTALYWYRQSLGQGLEFLIYFQGNSAPDKSGLPSDRFSAERTGGSVSTLTIQRTQQEDSAVYLCASSFRQGNEQYFGPGTRLTVT.

This clonotype was seen many times. A much larger clone differs by one base, so this may be a read error. This chain links TRBV5-1 with TRBJ2-5; D unclear. This CDR3 contains 11 residues. Per germline, CDR1 SGHRS and CDR2 YFSETQ. In DNA, the CDR3 is TGTGCCAGCAGCGTAGAAGAGACCCAGTACTTC. This translates into CASSVEETQYF.

This clonotype has a count of ten or more. This chain links TRBV15 with TRBJ1-1; D is unresolved. Trimming stripped 5 bases from V and 0 bases from J, with 10 bases between. This CDR3 is built from 14 residues. Looked up from germline, CDR1 is LNHNV and CDR2 is YYDKDF (reference sequence). CDR3 sequence (DNA): TGTGCCACCAGCGGCGGACGGATGAACACTGAAGCTTTCTTT. It codes for CATSGGRMNTEAFF.

This clonotype was counted at least ten times. The chain couples TRBV28 to TRBJ1-5, with D possibly matching TRBD1 (6 bases). The CDR3 extends over 15 amino acids. Germline V gene data show CDR1 as MDHEN and CDR2 as SYDVKM. V lost 3 bases to trimming and J lost 1 base, with 10 bases between them. CDR3 bases: TGTGCCAGCAGTTTCACAGGGCTGAGCAATCAGCCCCAGCATTTT. Translated, it gives CASSFTGLSNQPQHF.

This clonotype has ten or more counts. The gene calls are TRBV10-3 and TRBJ1-1, with D perhaps TRBD1 (5 bases). CDR1 is ENHRY and CDR2 is SYGVKD in the germline V gene. V lost 6 bases and J 1 base, leaving 9 bases between the germline ends. The CDR3 covers 13 residues. CDR3 in DNA: TGTGCCATCAGATCGACAGCGAACACTGAAGCTTTCTTT. The encoded protein is CAIRSTANTEAFF.

With respect to this clonotype: A read error likely explains this, since a far larger clone differs by one base. This chain joins TRBV7-9 and TRBJ2-5; 8 bases match TRBD1. J was trimmed by 5 bases and V by 5 bases; bases with no gene match: 4. This CDR3 spans 13 amino acids. Germline V CDR1 and CDR2: SEHNR, FQNEAQ (reference sequence). CDR3 nucleotides: TGTGCCAGCAGCGCGGGACAGGCGGAGACCCAGTACTTC. It is translated as CASSAGQAETQYF.

This clonotype was seen at least ten times. The chain carries TRBV2 and TRBJ1-1; D ambiguous. Trimming cost V 3 bases and J 0 bases, with 5 bases left between them. The CDR3 covers 13 residues. CDR1 is SNHLY and CDR2 is FYNNEI in the germline V gene. CDR3 DNA: TGTGCCAGCAGTGATGGAATGAACACTGAAGCTTTCTTT. It is translated as CASSDGMNTEAFF. Filled out from reference TRBV2 and TRBJ1-1, the complete variable domain reads EPEVTQTPSHQVTQMGQEVILRCVPISNHLYFYWYRQILGQKVEFLVSFYNNEISEKSEIFDDQFSVERPDGSNFTLKIRSTKLEDSAMYFCASSDGMNTEAFFGQGTRLTVV.

This clonotype was recorded a few times. The junction shows a germline mismatch at one end, possibly a read error. The chain employs TRBV3-1 and TRBJ2-7, with D perhaps TRBD1 (6 bases). CDR1 and CDR2 from the germline V gene are LGHDT and YNNKEL (reference sequence). This CDR3 has 17 amino acids. The CDR3 region is CASSPPTHREDPYGQYF. The CDR3 region has the DNA TGTGCCAGCAGCCCCCCAACTCACAGGGAAGATCCCTACGGGCAGTACTTC.

This clonotype came up many times. This chain joins TRBV12-3 or TRBV12-4 and TRBJ1-5, with D tentatively TRBD1 (5 bases). The CDR3 is made up of 15 amino acids. Trimming stripped 8 bases from V and 3 bases from J, with 17 bases between. Here the CDR3 reads CASRWGREVNQPQHF. Here the CDR3 DNA reads TGTGCCAGCCGCTGGGGCAGGGAGGTCAATCAGCCCCAGCATTTT.

A few counts support this clonotype. The V call is TRBV7-9, the J call TRBJ2-7; 7 bases are a match to TRBD1. The CDR3 is 15 amino acids. Trimming removed 4 bases from V and 3 bases from J; junction bases left unmatched: 9. The germline V gene has CDR1 SEHNR and CDR2 FQNEAQ (reference sequence). The CDR3 protein is CASSSAGTANYEQYF. For the CDR3, the DNA is TGTGCCAGCAGCTCCGCCGGGACAGCTAACTACGAGCAGTACTTC.

This clonotype was seen more than once but under ten times. This chain links TRBV4-3 with TRBJ2-7, with 8 nucleotides matching TRBD2. V lost 0 bases and J lost 3; bases outside the gene matches: 7. The CDR3 has 16 amino acids. CDR1 and CDR2 from the germline V gene are LGHNA and YSLEER. CDR3 amino acids: CASSQDLPAGDYEQYF. The DNA for the CDR3 is TGCGCCAGCAGCCAAGATTTACCAGCGGGAGACTACGAGCAGTACTTC.

This clonotype was recorded at least ten times. V usage is TRBV11-3 and J usage is TRBJ1-1; unclear D gene. The CDR3 loop spans 12 amino acids. V was cut by 6 bases and J by 1 base, with 6 bases left in between. Germline-derived CDR1 and CDR2 are SGHNT and YENEEA. The CDR3 DNA is TGTGCCAGCAGTGCCCAGAACACTGAAGCTTTCTTT. As protein: CASSAQNTEAFF.

This clonotype has at least ten counts. The rearrangement uses TRBV6-1 and TRBJ2-7; TRBD1 matches 9 bases. The CDR3 is 13 amino acids. Unmatched junction bases numbered 5, after V lost 11 bases and J lost 0 bases. The germline gives CDR1 MNHNS, CDR2 SASEGT. The CDR3 protein is CALGQGFSYEQYF. The CDR3 DNA follows: TGTGCCCTGGGACAGGGATTCTCCTACGAGCAGTACTTC.

The chain has TRBV10-3 and TRBJ2-7, with D tentatively TRBD1 (6 bases). The CDR3 runs to 14 residues. With 5 bases removed from V and 3 bases from J, the gap between germline ends came to 14 bases. Germline values: CDR1 ENHRY, CDR2 SYGVKD. The CDR3 DNA reads as TGTGCCATCAGTCCGACAGGTGCTCACTACGAGCAGTACTTC. As protein: CAISPTGAHYEQYF.

This clonotype was recorded at least ten times. The chain uses TRBV6-2 or TRBV6-3 and TRBJ2-2; D ambiguous. Germline V CDR1 and CDR2: MNHEY, SVGEGT. The V end was cut by 2 bases, the J end by 4 bases, with 5 bases between. The CDR3 has 13 residues. The CDR3, as DNA: TGTGCCAGCAGTTACCGAGTCACCGGGGAGCTGTTTTTT. Translation: CASSYRVTGELFF.

This clonotype was found a few times. This chain uses TRBV18 with TRBJ2-2; D gene ambiguous. V lost 0 bases and J lost 6, with 8 bases in between. The germline V gene has CDR1 KGHSH and CDR2 LQKENI. This CDR3 region has 14 residues. CDR3 sequence reads: CASSPPGNAGELFF. The CDR3, as DNA: TGTGCCAGCTCACCACCAGGGAATGCCGGGGAGCTGTTTTTT.

There are many counts of this clonotype. The CDR3 reads CASSVSGTDYEQYF. As DNA, the CDR3 is TGTGCCAGCAGTGTCTCAGGGACAGACTACGAGCAGTACTTC. This chain links TRBV6-1 with TRBJ2-7; 7 bases fit TRBD1. The ends lost 4 bases at V and 3 bases at J; junction bases unmatched: 6. Per the germline V gene, CDR1 is MNHNS and CDR2 is SASEGT. The CDR3 runs 14 residues.

The table lists this clonotype with a few counts. This chain uses TRBV11-2 with TRBJ2-2, with TRBD2 identical over 8 bases. Losses at the gene ends were 3 bases for V and 5 bases for J; bases not matched to a gene: 5. The CDR3 runs to 15 residues. The germline gives CDR1 SGHAT, CDR2 FQNNGV. The CDR3 coding sequence is TGTGCCAGCAGCTTGGGGACTAGGGAGACCGGGGAGCTGTTTTTT. This sequence encodes CASSLGTRETGELFF.